This TCR beta chain derives from a study of cytomegalovirus exposure and HLA in healthy donors. At the level of the study: Previous work identified 90 million to 130 million unique TCR beta sequences from around 200 million T cells. The Caucasian-associated ancestry cluster contained 81% of the 398 genotyped donors. Study results and caveats: Sequencing likely produced, as an artifact, a cluster of highly shared sequence variants. Presence/absence analyses treated sequencing depth as roughly uniform across donors.

Worth noting for this clone: The antigen is not known.

It was with 60 Vbeta and 13 Jbeta primers that the PCR ran. Using immunoSEQ multiplex PCR, the repertoire was profiled, and TCRdb retains in-frame clones only, with some absent. The table lists approximately 130,000 clones, approximately 89% of them singletons. The CDR3 covers 11 residues. The germline gives CDR1 MDHEN, CDR2 SYDVKM. The germline V and J ends were trimmed by 7 bases and 3 bases, with 6 bases remaining between them. The rearrangement links TRBV28 to TRBJ1-1; D is uncertain. Material for sequencing was PBMCs. The TCR comes from a woman aged 25 to 45 in good health and CMV-seropositive. The CDR3 is CASNRYTEAFF. DNA of the CDR3: TGTGCCAGCAACCGGTACACTGAAGCTTTCTTT.